Reported below is one T cell receptor beta chain. This specimen comes from a study of OX40 agonist ivuxolimab in advanced cancers. Germline-derived CDR1 and CDR2 are KGHSH and LQKENI. The V gene lost 1 base and the J gene lost 5 bases, with 9 bases spanning the gap. This CDR3 has 15 residues. TCRdb's copy holds only in-frame clones and misses some; the assay was immunoSEQ multiplex PCR. The sample holds 50,000 to 70,000 clones, around 84% seen once. The sample here was CD4+ or CD8+ T cells sorted from blood, taken in a trial of the OX40 agonist ivuxolimab. This receptor was identified in an adult with an advanced solid tumor such as melanoma, head and neck, liver or kidney cancer. V gene TRBV18 combines with J gene TRBJ1-6, with a tentative D call TRBD1 (5 bases). This CDR3 reads CASSPQGLNNSPLHF. The CDR3 nucleotides are TGTGCCAGCTCACCACAGGGGCTCAATAATTCACCCCTCCACTTT. The complete variable domain, with remaining parts taken from reference TRBV18 and TRBJ1-6, reads NAGVMQNPRHLVRRRGQEARLRCSPMKGHSHVYWYRQLPEEGLKFMVYLQKENIIDESGMPKERFSAEFPKEGPSILRIQQVVRGDSAAYFCASSPQGLNNSPLHFGNGTRLTVT.